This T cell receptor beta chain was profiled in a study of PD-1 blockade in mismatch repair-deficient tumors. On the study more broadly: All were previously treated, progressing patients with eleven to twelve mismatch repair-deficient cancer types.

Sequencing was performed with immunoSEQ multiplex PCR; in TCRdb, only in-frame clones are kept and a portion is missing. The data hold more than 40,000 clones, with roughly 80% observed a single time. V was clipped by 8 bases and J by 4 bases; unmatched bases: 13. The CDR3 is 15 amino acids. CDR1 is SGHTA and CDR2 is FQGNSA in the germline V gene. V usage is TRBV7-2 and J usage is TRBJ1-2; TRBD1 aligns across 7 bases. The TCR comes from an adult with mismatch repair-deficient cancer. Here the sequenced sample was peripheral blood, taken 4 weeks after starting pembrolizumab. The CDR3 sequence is CASRGTRQGRYGYTF. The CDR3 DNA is TGTGCCAGCCGGGGGACGAGACAGGGTCGCTATGGCTACACCTTC.